The next 21 T cell receptor beta chains were all read from a single sample in a study of blood T cell repertoires in COVID-19. Data came from immunoSEQ multiplex PCR; TCRdb stores just in-frame clones and leaves some out. The data contain about 180,000 clones, about 90% of them singletons. The sample consisted of PBMCs or T cells enriched from blood (not recorded which). The receptor source for this set is a woman aged 45-59 years who had recovered from COVID-19.

V gene TRBV11-2 combines with J gene TRBJ1-2; a possible D gene is TRBD1 (6 bases). Germline V CDR1 and CDR2: SGHAT, FQNNGV. The CDR3 spans 14 residues. Between the trimmed V and J ends, which lost 5 bases and 4 bases, there was a span of 14 bases. CDR3 nucleotides: TGTGCCAGCAGCCGGGGGGGGCCGGGCTATGGCTACACCTTC. This codes for CASSRGGPGYGYTF.

In its sample, this clone was seen a few times. The genes are TRBV7-6 and TRBJ1-2, with TRBD1 identical over 7 bases. CDR3 size: 14 residues. V was pared by 5 bases and J by 2 bases, with 5 bases of the junction left unmatched. CDR1 and CDR2 (germline): SGHVS, FNYEAQ. The CDR3 region has the DNA TGTGCCAGCAGCCCGGGACAGATGAACTATGGCTACACCTTC. It translates to CASSPGQMNYGYTF. Full variable domain (missing parts from reference TRBV7-6 and TRBJ1-2): GAGVSQSPRYKVTKRGQDVALRCDPISGHVSLYWYRQALGQGPEFLTYFNYEAQQDKSGLPNDRFSAERPEGSISTLTIQRTEQRDSAMYRCASSPGQMNYGYTFGSGTRLTVV.

The rearrangement uses TRBV28 and TRBJ2-1; 12 bases match TRBD2. The CDR3 runs to 15 residues. The J segment lost 7 bases and the V segment lost 6 bases, leaving 7 bases of the junction unmatched. CDR1 MDHEN and CDR2 SYDVKM come from the germline V gene. The CDR3 protein is CASSPSGRAGNEQFF. The CDR3 DNA reads TGTGCCAGCAGCCCTAGCGGGAGGGCCGGTAATGAGCAGTTCTTC. The full variable domain, in which reference TRBV28 and TRBJ2-1 provide the parts outside the CDR3, is DVKVTQSSRYLVKRTGEKVFLECVQDMDHENMFWYRQDPGLGLRLIYFSYDVKMKEKGDIPEGYSVSREKKERFSLILESASTNQTSMYLCASSPSGRAGNEQFFGPGTRLTVL.

V usage is TRBV27 and J usage is TRBJ1-4; TRBD1 is a possible D gene (5 bases). Per the germline V gene, CDR1 is MNHEY and CDR2 is SMNVEV (reference sequence). The CDR3 covers 14 residues. V was trimmed by 2 bases and J by 6 bases, leaving 10 bases between them. This CDR3 reads CASSLRGRHEKLFF. CDR3 sequence (DNA): TGTGCCAGCAGTTTAAGGGGTCGGCATGAAAAACTGTTTTTT.

This clone came up once. CDR3 in DNA: TGTGCCATCAGTGGGGCGCAAACCTACGAGCAGTACTTC. Amino acids: CAISGAQTYEQYF. The rearrangement joins TRBV10-3 to TRBJ2-7, with D hard to call. From germline, CDR1 is ENHRY and CDR2 SYGVKD. Trimming pared 4 bases from V and 2 bases from J, leaving 9 bases between. The CDR3 length is 13 residues.

The V and J genes are TRBV18 and TRBJ2-7, with D perhaps matching TRBD2 (5 bases). Per germline, CDR1 KGHSH and CDR2 LQKENI. The CDR3 runs to 15 residues. The V and J ends lost 6 bases and 0 bases respectively, with 15 bases between them. The CDR3 reads CASSGFGVPSYEQYF. CDR3 sequence (DNA): TGTGCCAGCTCTGGGTTCGGGGTTCCCTCCTACGAGCAGTACTTC.

The chain uses TRBV6-5 and TRBJ1-5; TRBD1 agrees at 8 bases. The germline V gene encodes CDR1 MNHEY and CDR2 SVGAGI. The CDR3 extends over 15 amino acids. The trim removed 6 bases at V and 7 bases at J, leaving 11 bases unmatched. CDR3 DNA sequence: TGTGCCAGCAGCGCAGGACAGGGCCAGGGGCAGCCCCAGCATTTT. It encodes CASSAGQGQGQPQHF.

The chain employs TRBV28 and TRBJ1-1; perhaps TRBD1 as D (5 bases). V was shortened by 4 bases and J by 0 bases, with 12 bases between the two germline ends. Per the germline V gene, CDR1 is MDHEN and CDR2 is SYDVKM. This CDR3 has 15 amino acids. The CDR3 loop is CASSSGGIMNTEAFF. The CDR3, as DNA: TGTGCCAGCAGTTCCGGGGGGATCATGAACACTGAAGCTTTCTTT. Full variable domain (missing parts from reference TRBV28 and TRBJ1-1): DVKVTQSSRYLVKRTGEKVFLECVQDMDHENMFWYRQDPGLGLRLIYFSYDVKMKEKGDIPEGYSVSREKKERFSLILESASTNQTSMYLCASSSGGIMNTEAFFGQGTRLTVV.

This chain connects TRBV5-1 to TRBJ1-4; D uncertain. V lost 0 bases and J 0 bases, leaving 9 bases between the germline ends. Germline V gene lookup returns CDR1 SGHRS and CDR2 YFSETQ. The CDR3 totals 16 residues. The CDR3 spells CASSLGFTATNEKLFF. In nucleotides, the CDR3 is TGCGCCAGCAGCTTGGGGTTTACTGCAACTAATGAAAAACTGTTTTTT.

J is TRBJ1-6 and V is TRBV4-2; the D is unclear. CDR1 LGHNA and CDR2 YNFKEQ come from the germline V gene. V lost 0 bases and J lost 9, with 12 bases in between. This CDR3 region has 15 residues. The CDR3 spells CASSQDPGGGSPLHF. CDR3 nucleotide sequence: TGTGCCAGCAGCCAAGACCCAGGAGGAGGTTCACCCCTCCACTTT.

The chain employs TRBV14 and TRBJ2-1; tentative D call: TRBD1 (6 bases). CDR3 length: 15 residues. Trimming removed 5 bases from V and 0 bases from J, with 11 bases in between. Germline values: CDR1 SGHDN, CDR2 FVKESK. CDR3 amino acids: CASSDGTTSYNEQFF. The CDR3 nucleotides are TGTGCCAGCAGCGACGGGACAACCTCCTACAATGAGCAGTTCTTC.

CDR3 in DNA: TGTGCCACCAGCAGAGGAAGGGACACCCTCCCCGAGCAGTACTTC. It translates to CATSRGRDTLPEQYF. V gene TRBV15 combines with J gene TRBJ2-7; D possibly corresponds to TRBD1 (6 bases). Trimming shortened V by 1 base and J by 6 bases, and 16 bases separated the two germline ends. Germline assignment: CDR1 LNHNV and CDR2 YYDKDF (reference sequence). This CDR3 spans 15 amino acids. Supplemented by reference TRBV15 and TRBJ2-7, the full variable domain reads DAMVIQNPRYQVTQFGKPVTLSCSQTLNHNVMYWYQQKSSQAPKLLFHYYDKDFNNEADTPDNFQSRRPNTSFCFLDIRSPGLGDTAMYLCATSRGRDTLPEQYFGPGTRLTVT.

The chain links TRBV5-1 to TRBJ1-2; 7 bases match TRBD1. V shed 3 bases, J shed 5 bases, and the junction held 7 bases outside the gene matches. Germline CDR1 reads SGHRS; CDR2 reads YFSETQ. CDR3 length equals 14 residues. For the CDR3, the DNA is TGCGCCAGCAGCTCGGGGGGGACAGCTTATGGCTACACCTTC. Its translation is CASSSGGTAYGYTF.

This clone was seen just once. The chain carries TRBV6-1 and TRBJ2-7; TRBD1 matches 7 bases. The length of the CDR3 is 14 residues. J gave up 9 bases and V 2 bases, and 10 bases lay outside the gene matches. Germline V gives CDR1 MNHNS, CDR2 SASEGT. As DNA, the CDR3 is TGTGCCAGCAGTGAACCGACGAGGGGGCCGGTGCAGTACTTC. Its translation is CASSEPTRGPVQYF.

The genes are TRBV5-4 and TRBJ1-2, with TRBD1 matching 7 bases. V lost 1 base, J lost 7 bases, and 4 bases stayed unmatched. Germline V gene lookup returns CDR1 SGHNT and CDR2 YYREEE (reference sequence). CDR3 size: 13 residues. The CDR3 nucleotides read TGTGCCAGCAGCTTGAAGGGGGCCAGTGGCTACACCTTC. Its protein is CASSLKGASGYTF.

This chain uses TRBV30 with TRBJ1-4; D not certain. Germline lookup yields CDR1 GTSNPN and CDR2 SVGIG (reference sequence). The CDR3 runs 13 residues. Trimming shortened V by 4 bases and J by 4 bases, and 10 bases separated the two germline ends. CDR3 sequence (DNA): TGTGCCTGGAAAGACAAAAATAATGAAAAACTGTTTTTT. It yields the protein CAWKDKNNEKLFF.

This chain links TRBV7-2 with TRBJ2-1; a weak D match, TRBD2 (6 bases). Trimming stripped 1 base from V and 10 bases from J, with 11 bases between. There are 13 residues in the CDR3. Germline CDR1 reads SGHTA; CDR2 reads FQGNSA. As DNA, the CDR3 is TGTGCCAGCAGCTTAGAGACTAGATTAGAGCAGTTCTTC. It specifies CASSLETRLEQFF.

V gene TRBV29-1 combines with J gene TRBJ1-3; the D is unclear. This CDR3 comprises 13 residues. Trimming stripped 7 bases from V and 4 bases from J, with 14 bases between. Looked up from germline, CDR1 is SQVTM and CDR2 is ANQGSEA. CDR3 bases: TGCAGCGCTAGACCGGGAACGGGAAACACCATATATTTT. Translating gives CSARPGTGNTIYF.

This clone appeared a few times. J is TRBJ1-2 and V is TRBV7-9, with D possibly TRBD1 on 5 matching bases. CDR3 length equals 13 residues. Germline CDR1 and CDR2: SEHNR and FQNEAQ (reference sequence). With 3 bases removed from V and 3 bases from J, the gap between germline ends came to 8 bases. The DNA for the CDR3 is TGTGCCAGCAGCTTGGTAGGGGACTATGGCTACACCTTC. Amino acids: CASSLVGDYGYTF. The entire variable domain, with the rest obtained from reference TRBV7-9 and TRBJ1-2, is as follows: DTGVSQNPRHKITKRGQNVTFRCDPISEHNRLYWYRQTLGQGPEFLTYFQNEAQLEKSRLLSDRFSAERPKGSFSTLEIQRTEQGDSAMYLCASSLVGDYGYTFGSGTRLTVV.

For the CDR3, the DNA is TGTGCCAGCAGCCTAGACCGGGACAGGGCCTACGAGCAGTACTTC. This encodes CASSLDRDRAYEQYF. The rearrangement joins TRBV14 to TRBJ2-7; 9 bases line up with TRBD1. V shed 4 bases and J 2 bases; nucleotides not matched to a gene: 6. The CDR3 is made up of 15 amino acids. Germline V lookup: CDR1 SGHDN, CDR2 FVKESK.

Concerning this clone: At one end, the junction sequence differs from germline, possibly due to a read error. Here the CDR3 DNA reads TGTGCCAGCATCGACAGGGTACTCTTT. It encodes CASIDRVLF. V is TRBV12-3 or TRBV12-4 and J is TRBJ1-1, with TRBD1 matching over 7 bases. The CDR3 consists of 9 residues.